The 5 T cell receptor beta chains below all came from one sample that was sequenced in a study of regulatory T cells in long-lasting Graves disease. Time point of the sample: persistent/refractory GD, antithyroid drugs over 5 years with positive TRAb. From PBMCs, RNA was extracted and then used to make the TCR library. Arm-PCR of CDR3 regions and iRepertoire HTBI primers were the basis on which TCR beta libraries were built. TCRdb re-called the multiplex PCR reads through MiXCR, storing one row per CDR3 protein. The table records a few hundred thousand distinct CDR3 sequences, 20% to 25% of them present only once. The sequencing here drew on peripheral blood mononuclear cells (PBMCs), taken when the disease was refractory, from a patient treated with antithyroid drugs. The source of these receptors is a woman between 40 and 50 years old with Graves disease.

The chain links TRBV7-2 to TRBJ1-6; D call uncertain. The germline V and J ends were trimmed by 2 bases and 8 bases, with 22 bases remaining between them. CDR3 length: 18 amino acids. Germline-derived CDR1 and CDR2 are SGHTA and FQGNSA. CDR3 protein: CASSLSRLGPSTDSPLHF. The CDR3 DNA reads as TGTGCCAGCAGCTTATCCCGTCTGGGCCCCTCCACCGATTCACCCCTCCACTTT.

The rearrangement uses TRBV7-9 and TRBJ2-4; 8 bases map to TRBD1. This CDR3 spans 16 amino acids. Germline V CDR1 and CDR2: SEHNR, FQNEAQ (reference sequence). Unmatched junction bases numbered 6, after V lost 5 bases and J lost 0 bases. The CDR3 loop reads CASSLRTGIAKNIQYF. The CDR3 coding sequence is TGTGCCAGCAGCCTCAGGACAGGGATAGCCAAAAACATTCAGTACTTC. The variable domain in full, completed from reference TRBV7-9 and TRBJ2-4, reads DTGVSQNPRHKITKRGQNVTFRCDPISEHNRLYWYRQTLGQGPEFLTYFQNEAQLEKSRLLSDRFSAERPKGSFSTLEIQRTEQGDSAMYLCASSLRTGIAKNIQYFGAGTRLSVL.

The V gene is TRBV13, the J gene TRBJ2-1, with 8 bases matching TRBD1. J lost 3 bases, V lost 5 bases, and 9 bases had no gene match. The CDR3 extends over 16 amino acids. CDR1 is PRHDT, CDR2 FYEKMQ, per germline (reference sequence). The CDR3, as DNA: TGTGCCAGCAGCCCCCAGACAGGGGTGGTCTACAATGAGCAGTTCTTC. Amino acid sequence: CASSPQTGVVYNEQFF.

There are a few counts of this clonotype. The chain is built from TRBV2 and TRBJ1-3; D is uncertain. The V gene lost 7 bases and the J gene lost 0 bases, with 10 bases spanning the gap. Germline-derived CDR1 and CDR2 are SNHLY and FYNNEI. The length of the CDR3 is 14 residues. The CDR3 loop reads CASNLQNSGNTIYF. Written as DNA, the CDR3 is TGTGCCAGCAACCTACAGAACTCTGGAAACACCATATATTTT.

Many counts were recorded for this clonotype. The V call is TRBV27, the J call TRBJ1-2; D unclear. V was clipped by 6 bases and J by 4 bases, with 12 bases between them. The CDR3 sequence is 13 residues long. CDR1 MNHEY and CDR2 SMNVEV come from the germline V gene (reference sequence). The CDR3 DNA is TGTGCCAGCAGCCCCCGGGCCCCCTATGGCTACACCTTC. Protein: CASSPRAPYGYTF.